The clone carrying this T cell receptor beta chain was counted between two and nine times. This record belongs to a study of graft-versus-host responses after intestinal transplantation. Here immunoSEQ multiplex PCR was the method, and the copy in TCRdb shows in-frame clones only, minus some. The sample contains about 25,000 clones, 90% to 95% of which appear only once. The clonotype comes from a human patient who received an intestinal transplant, so some T cells may come from the graft donor. The specimen was PBMCs, collected more than 29 days after intestinal transplant.

CDR3 loop: CASSPPDRVRGGYTF. The CDR3 nucleotides are TGTGCCAGCAGCCCTCCTGACAGGGTAAGAGGAGGCTACACCTTC. The rearrangement uses TRBV5-4 and TRBJ1-2; TRBD1 agrees at 7 bases. This CDR3 has 15 amino acids. The germline gives CDR1 SGHNT, CDR2 YYREEE (reference sequence). Trimming at V came to 4 bases and at J to 8 bases, leaving 14 bases not matched to a gene. The full variable domain, in which reference TRBV5-4 and TRBJ1-2 provide the parts outside the CDR3, is ETGVTQSPTHLIKTRGQQVTLRCSSQSGHNTVSWYQQALGQGPQFIFQYYREEENGRGNFPPRFSGLQFPNYSSELNVNALELDDSALYLCASSPPDRVRGGYTFGSGTRLTVV.